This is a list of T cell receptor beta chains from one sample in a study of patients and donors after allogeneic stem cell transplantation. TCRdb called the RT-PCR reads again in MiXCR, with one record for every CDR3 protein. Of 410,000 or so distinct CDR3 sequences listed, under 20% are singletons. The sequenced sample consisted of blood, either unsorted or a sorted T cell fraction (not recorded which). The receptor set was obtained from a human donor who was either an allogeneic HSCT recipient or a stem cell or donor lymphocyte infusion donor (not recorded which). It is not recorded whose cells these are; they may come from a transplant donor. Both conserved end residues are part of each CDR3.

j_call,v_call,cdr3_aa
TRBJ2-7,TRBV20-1,CSARDIAGGPNEQYF
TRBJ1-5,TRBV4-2,CASSQDPTGPSNQPQHF
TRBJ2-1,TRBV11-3,CASSAEGGRGSNNEQFF
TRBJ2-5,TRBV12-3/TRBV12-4,CASSFRSGGAIF
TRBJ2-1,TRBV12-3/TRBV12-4,CASSPRESGRNNEQFF
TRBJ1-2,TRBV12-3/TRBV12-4,CASSMAVNYGYTF
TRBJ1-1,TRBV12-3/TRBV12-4,CASSESGRTIVGEAFF
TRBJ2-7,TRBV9,CASSPRTGQSYEQYF
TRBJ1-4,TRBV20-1,CSASRGASGEKLFF
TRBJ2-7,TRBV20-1,CSASGGFGTYEQYF
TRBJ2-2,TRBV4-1,CASSLVPTSANTGELFF
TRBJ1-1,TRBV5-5,CASSLPKLQGADTEAFF
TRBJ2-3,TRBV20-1,CSAFLGTQYF
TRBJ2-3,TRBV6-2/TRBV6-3,CASTGQGSPTDTQYF
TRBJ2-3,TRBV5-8,CASSYRGRGTDTQYF
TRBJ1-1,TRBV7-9,CASSLALVDGTEAFF